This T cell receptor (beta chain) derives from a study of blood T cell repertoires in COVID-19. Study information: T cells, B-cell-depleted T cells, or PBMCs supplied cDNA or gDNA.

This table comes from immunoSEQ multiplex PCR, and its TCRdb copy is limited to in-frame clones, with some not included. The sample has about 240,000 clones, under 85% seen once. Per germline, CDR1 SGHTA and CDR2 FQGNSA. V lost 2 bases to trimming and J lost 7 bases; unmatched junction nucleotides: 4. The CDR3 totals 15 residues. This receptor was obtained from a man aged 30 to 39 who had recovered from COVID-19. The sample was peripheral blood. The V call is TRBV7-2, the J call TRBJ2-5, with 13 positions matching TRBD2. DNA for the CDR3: TGTGCCAGCAGCTTAACTAGCGGGGGGGTTGGGACCCAGTACTTC. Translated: CASSLTSGGVGTQYF.